The 9 T cell receptor beta chains reported below all come from one sample, sequenced in a study of radiotherapy plus CTLA-4 blockade in lung cancer (dated by TCRdb to about 2018). The library was built by means of the immunoSEQ multiplex PCR assay. This is the immuneACCESS table as TCRdb keeps it, with only in-frame sequences that have V and J called. A part of the clones is gone; compared with another copy, unresolved V genes explain less than half, and the rest is unexplained. The sample table lists some 70,000 clones, less than 80% of them with a count of one. Roughly a tenth of the sample rests with the top ten. Sequenced material: peripheral blood, taken from a patient treated with radiotherapy plus ipilimumab. Receptor source: a human donor with non-small cell lung cancer who had a complete response to radiotherapy plus ipilimumab.

This clone occurred a few times. The rearrangement links TRBV10-2 to TRBJ1-2; a possible D gene is TRBD1 (5 bases). This CDR3 spans 13 amino acids. Germline assignment: CDR1 WSHSY and CDR2 SAAADI. With 4 bases removed from V and 4 bases from J, the gap between germline ends came to 10 bases. CDR3 DNA sequence: TGCGCCAGCAGTGGCGGGGCGGTCTATGGCTACACCTTC. Protein: CASSGGAVYGYTF.

The chain couples TRBV5-4 to TRBJ1-2; D is unclear. Trimming pared 4 bases from V and 8 bases from J, leaving 21 bases between. Germline values: CDR1 SGHNT, CDR2 YYREEE (reference sequence). The CDR3 contains 15 residues. Here the CDR3 DNA reads TGTGCCAGCAGCCCCACCATTCTCAACCAAGGCGGCTACACCTTC. It translates to CASSPTILNQGGYTF.

The J gene is TRBJ1-5, the V gene TRBV29-1; D might be TRBD1 (5 bases). CDR3 length: 13 amino acids. The V end lost 8 bases, the J end lost 9 bases, and 20 bases lay between the germline ends. Per germline, CDR1 SQVTM and CDR2 ANQGSEA. The CDR3 sequence is CSPNQDTAGPQHF. DNA of the CDR3: TGCAGCCCAAATCAGGACACCGCAGGGCCCCAGCATTTT.

The table lists this clone with a few counts. This rearrangement joins TRBV11-2 to TRBJ1-1; no clear D gene. CDR3 length: 16 residues. In germline, CDR1 is SGHAT, CDR2 FQNNGV. Trimming removed 9 bases at V and 0 bases at J, with 20 bases between. The CDR3 is CASMIDTFAMNTEAFF. The CDR3 coding sequence is TGTGCCAGTATGATTGACACTTTTGCCATGAACACTGAAGCTTTCTTT.

This chain uses TRBV10-2 with TRBJ1-5, with 10 nucleotides matching TRBD1. CDR3 length: 13 amino acids. Unmatched junction bases numbered 5, after V lost 9 bases and J lost 6 bases. CDR1 is WSHSY and CDR2 is SAAADI in the germline V gene. This chain's CDR3 is CASGTGAIQPQHF. As DNA, the CDR3 is TGCGCCAGTGGGACAGGGGCCATTCAGCCCCAGCATTTT.

Comments on this clone: The sample has other DNA sequences that encode this CDR3 too. The V gene is TRBV7-9, the J gene TRBJ2-6; 11 bases are a match to TRBD1. Unmatched junction bases numbered 5, after V lost 5 bases and J lost 2 bases. Germline CDR1 reads SEHNR; CDR2 reads FQNEAQ (reference sequence). The CDR3 consists of 17 residues. CDR3 residues: CASSLRTGGTGANVLTF. The CDR3, as DNA: TGTGCCAGCAGCCTTCGGACAGGGGGCACTGGGGCCAACGTCCTGACTTTC.

CDR3 sequence: CASSTWTGPIGSGGYTF. The CDR3 DNA reads TGCGCCAGCAGTACCTGGACGGGACCCATCGGTTCAGGGGGCTACACCTTC. This chain links TRBV4-1 with TRBJ1-2, with TRBD1 as a possible D gene (5 bases). Trimming cost V 6 bases and J 8 bases, with 28 bases left between them. CDR1 is MGHRA and CDR2 is YSYEKL in the germline V gene. The CDR3 has 17 residues.

This chain links TRBV28 with TRBJ1-5; maybe TRBD1 (6 bases). CDR1 and CDR2 from the germline V gene are MDHEN and SYDVKM. The CDR3 has 14 residues. V shed 8 bases and J shed 2 bases, with 13 bases lying between them. The DNA of the CDR3 is TGTGCCAGCGCCCTCCCAGGGGGCAATCAGCCCCAGCATTTT. Translated: CASALPGGNQPQHF.

The J gene is TRBJ2-5, the V gene TRBV28, with 9 bases fitting TRBD1. TRBJ2-7 matches the DNA end more closely, so the J call is doubtful. The CDR3 runs to 15 residues. The germline V gene encodes CDR1 MDHEN and CDR2 SYDVKM. The CDR3 bases are TGTGCCAGCAGTTTAGCCCGACAGGGGGGCTACGAGCAGTACTTC. Its translation is CASSLARQGGYEQYF.